These 15 T cell receptor beta chains were all obtained from the same sample, sequenced in a study of shared clonotypes between healthy human individuals. Selected positively for CCR7 and CD45RO-negative, naive CD8 cells excluded terminally differentiated effector memory CD45RA+ cells. Only in-frame clones appear in the TCRdb table, and some are missing; sequencing was by immunoSEQ multiplex PCR. The sample consists of more than 500,000 clones, about 95% of them appearing once. Sequenced: naive CD8+ T cells sorted from blood. These receptors all come from a woman in her 30s in good health.

This chain uses TRBV27 with TRBJ2-7; 7 bases map to TRBD1. The CDR3 spans 14 residues. V dropped 8 bases and J dropped 6; count of bases not matched to a gene: 13. The germline V gene has CDR1 MNHEY and CDR2 SMNVEV (reference sequence). CDR3 region: CASGWTGETSEQYF. CDR3 bases: TGTGCCAGCGGGTGGACAGGTGAGACCTCCGAGCAGTACTTC.

V and J are TRBV11-2 and TRBJ2-1; D not certain. The CDR3 length is 13 residues. V was pared by 5 bases and J by 0 bases, with 5 bases between. CDR1 is SGHAT and CDR2 is FQNNGV in the germline V gene. The CDR3 DNA follows: TGTGCCAGCAGCCAGAGCTCCTACAATGAGCAGTTCTTC. It codes for CASSQSSYNEQFF.

The J gene is TRBJ1-2, the V gene TRBV7-9; D uncertain. Deletions cut 5 bases from V and 7 bases from J, with 23 bases between. The CDR3 is 16 amino acids. Per the germline V gene, CDR1 is SEHNR and CDR2 is FQNEAQ (reference sequence). The CDR3 DNA follows: TGTGCCAGCAGCCCCCATGGGATGGAAATGTGGAGTGGCTACACCTTC. It yields the protein CASSPHGMEMWSGYTF.

CDR3 sequence: CASSLQAFHEQYF. CDR3 in DNA: TGTGCCAGCAGCTTGCAGGCGTTCCACGAGCAGTACTTC. The V gene is TRBV5-8, the J gene TRBJ2-7; D unresolved. V was pared by 1 base and J by 5 bases, with 10 bases between. From germline, CDR1 is SGHTS and CDR2 YDEGEE. The CDR3 contains 13 residues.

This chain joins TRBV19 and TRBJ2-5; D perhaps matches TRBD1 (8 bases). Germline CDR1 LNHDA, CDR2 SQIVND (reference sequence). V lost 7 bases to trimming and J lost 4 bases, with 19 bases between them. This CDR3 is built from 15 residues. The CDR3 is CASNTDREGRETQYF. CDR3 DNA sequence: TGTGCCAGTAATACGGACAGGGAGGGAAGAGAGACCCAGTACTTC.

The chain couples TRBV28 to TRBJ2-3; 9 positions agree with TRBD2. Germline CDR1 and CDR2: MDHEN and SYDVKM. V trimming: 8 bases; J trimming: 2 bases; junction bases outside the gene matches: 20. The CDR3 spans 19 residues. DNA for the CDR3: TGTGCCAGCGCCTCACTCGGGCTAGCGGGACCCGCTACCACAGATACGCAGTATTTT. Residues: CASASLGLAGPATTDTQYF. The variable domain in full, with the rest retrieved from reference TRBV28 and TRBJ2-3, is DVKVTQSSRYLVKRTGEKVFLECVQDMDHENMFWYRQDPGLGLRLIYFSYDVKMKEKGDIPEGYSVSREKKERFSLILESASTNQTSMYLCASASLGLAGPATTDTQYFGPGTRLTVL.

The rearrangement uses TRBV29-1 and TRBJ2-1, with D unresolved. The CDR3 consists of 15 residues. Germline CDR1 is SQVTM and CDR2 is ANQGSEA. V was cut by 0 bases and J by 3 bases, with 12 bases left in between. The CDR3 sequence is CSVEEGLKYYNEQFF. The CDR3 DNA reads as TGCAGCGTTGAAGAGGGCCTAAAATACTACAATGAGCAGTTCTTC.

This sequence joins TRBV10-2 and TRBJ2-7, with TRBD2 matching over 7 bases. The CDR3 has 19 residues. J gave up 0 bases and V 3 bases, and 17 bases lay outside the gene matches. Germline-derived CDR1 and CDR2 are WSHSY and SAAADI. CDR3 loop: CASSDALATAPRTSYEQYF. CDR3 nucleotides: TGCGCCAGCAGTGACGCACTAGCGACCGCCCCCCGTACCTCCTACGAGCAGTACTTC.

The rearrangement uses TRBV6-4 and TRBJ2-7, with TRBD2 matching over 8 bases. The CDR3 consists of 14 residues. CDR1 and CDR2 from the germline V gene are MRHNA and SNTAGT. Germline trimming cut 8 bases from V and 4 bases from J; bases unmatched to any gene: 10. The DNA of the CDR3 is TGTGCCAGCTCTTTGGTAGCGGGAATGTACGAGCAGTACTTC. The encoded protein is CASSLVAGMYEQYF.

This sequence joins TRBV28 and TRBJ2-1; 13 nucleotides match TRBD2. This CDR3 spans 20 amino acids. Trimming cost V 5 bases and J 8 bases; bases outside gene matches: 21. Germline-derived CDR1 and CDR2 are MDHEN and SYDVKM. DNA of the CDR3: TGTGCCAGCAGTGGATGGCGGGGACTAGCGGGACTTCCGAGTGTGGATGAGCAGTTCTTC. This encodes CASSGWRGLAGLPSVDEQFF.

This sequence joins TRBV7-9 and TRBJ2-1, with a tentative D call TRBD1 (5 bases). The CDR3 runs to 15 residues. V lost 0 bases and J lost 5, with 11 bases in between. In germline, CDR1 is SEHNR, CDR2 FQNEAQ (reference sequence). CDR3 amino acids: CASSLAQGSDNEQFF. The CDR3 coding sequence is TGTGCCAGCAGCTTAGCCCAGGGCTCGGACAATGAGCAGTTCTTC.

The CDR3 DNA sequence: TGTGCCAGCAGCTACTTCGGTGGGTCCTACGAGCAGTACTTC. Protein product: CASSYFGGSYEQYF. The V call is TRBV7-2, the J call TRBJ2-7, with D hard to call. The V gene lost 4 bases and the J gene lost 1 base, with 11 bases spanning the gap. The CDR3 has 14 residues. Germline values: CDR1 SGHTA, CDR2 FQGNSA. The entire variable domain, with the rest obtained from reference TRBV7-2 and TRBJ2-7, is as follows: GAGVSQSPSNKVTEKGKDVELRCDPISGHTALYWYRQSLGQGLEFLIYFQGNSAPDKSGLPSDRFSAERTGGSVSTLTIQRTQQEDSAVYLCASSYFGGSYEQYFGPGTRLTVT.

The chain employs TRBV9 and TRBJ2-7; D may be TRBD1 (6 bases). Germline-derived CDR1 and CDR2 are SGDLS and YYNGEE. V lost 3 bases and J lost 7, with 20 bases in between. CDR3 length equals 15 residues. CDR3 protein: CASSDRQDPSSEQYF. For the CDR3, the DNA is TGTGCCAGCAGCGACCGACAGGATCCCAGTTCAGAGCAGTACTTC.

This clone appeared a single time. The chain links TRBV13 to TRBJ2-2, with D maybe TRBD2 (5 bases). The CDR3 is made up of 12 amino acids. Germline V gene data show CDR1 as PRHDT and CDR2 as FYEKMQ (reference sequence). V was trimmed by 8 bases and J by 6 bases, leaving 10 bases between them. The CDR3 sequence is CASLGGPGELFF. The CDR3 DNA reads as TGTGCCAGCCTCGGAGGACCCGGGGAGCTGTTTTTT.

The chain employs TRBV27 and TRBJ2-3; D is uncertain. V gave up 10 bases and J gave up 1 base, with 15 bases separating them. The CDR3 spans 14 residues. From germline, CDR1 is MNHEY and CDR2 SMNVEV (reference sequence). CDR3 residues: CAIRPHPGTDTQYF. The CDR3 nucleotides are TGTGCCATCCGGCCGCACCCGGGCACAGATACGCAGTATTTT.